The 7 T cell receptor beta chains in this list originate from one sample, sequenced in a study of glioma-infiltrating T cells. TCR alpha and beta CDR3 regions were amplified from RNA using iRepertoire nested multiplex PCR. TCRdb ran MiXCR on the multiplex PCR reads and lists one entry per CDR3 protein. Of 300,000 to 400,000 distinct CDR3 sequences detected, approximately 42% appear once; the ten largest clones hold around 12%. The sequenced sample was glioma tissue, nonneoplastic brain tissue, or PBMCs (not recorded which). Every receptor here comes from a human donor with low-grade glioma or glioblastoma, undergoing nonglioma brain surgery, or in good health (not recorded which).

The V call is TRBV11-1, the J call TRBJ2-2; 9 bases are shared with TRBD2. Germline trimming cut 2 bases from V and 6 bases from J; bases unmatched to any gene: 4. CDR1 SGHAT and CDR2 FQDESV come from the germline V gene (reference sequence). The CDR3 runs to 15 residues. The chain's CDR3 is CASSLTTSGSGELFF. CDR3 sequence (DNA): TGTGCCAGCAGCTTAACGACTAGCGGCTCCGGGGAGCTGTTTTTT.

This clonotype was observed many times. This chain links TRBV20-1 with TRBJ1-2; 7 bases align to TRBD1. Unmatched junction bases numbered 16, after V lost 4 bases and J lost 5 bases. The CDR3 length is 16 residues. CDR1 and CDR2 from the germline V gene are DFQATT and SNEGSKA (reference sequence). CDR3 loop: CSATRDLLRGPYGYTF. The CDR3 DNA sequence: TGCAGTGCTACCCGGGACTTACTAAGGGGGCCTTATGGCTACACCTTC.

This sequence joins TRBV4-1 and TRBJ2-2; D is possibly TRBD1 (6 bases). CDR3 size: 17 residues. Trimming took off 0 bases at V and 0 bases at J, with 11 bases between the two ends. The germline CDR1 and CDR2 sequences are MGHRA and YSYEKL. The CDR3 DNA follows: TGCGCCAGCAGCCAAGACATAGGGGGAACGAACACCGGGGAGCTGTTTTTT. Its protein is CASSQDIGGTNTGELFF.

This clonotype has ten or more counts. The chain employs TRBV15 and TRBJ2-5; D may be TRBD1 or TRBD2 (5 bases each). Germline-derived CDR1 and CDR2 are LNHNV and YYDKDF (reference sequence). V was clipped by 0 bases and J by 14 bases, with 10 bases between them. This CDR3 has 11 residues. The CDR3 loop reads CATSREGTTYF. CDR3 nucleotide sequence: TGTGCCACCAGCAGAGAAGGGACCACATACTTC.

This clonotype appeared a few times. The chain has TRBV19 and TRBJ2-1; D is perhaps TRBD2 (5 bases). This CDR3 has 15 amino acids. Trimming took off 3 bases at V and 2 bases at J, with 11 bases between the two ends. Germline loops: CDR1 LNHDA, CDR2 SQIVND (reference sequence). The CDR3 here is CASSIRTDTYNEQFF. As DNA, the CDR3 is TGTGCCAGTAGTATTCGGACTGACACCTACAATGAGCAGTTCTTC.

This clonotype came up a few times. This sequence joins TRBV7-2 and TRBJ1-3; unclear D gene. Germline V gene data show CDR1 as SGHTA and CDR2 as FQGNSA. V lost 1 base to trimming and J lost 3 bases, with 10 bases between them. CDR3 length equals 15 residues. The CDR3 region is CASSLGTHFGNTIYF. CDR3 coding DNA: TGTGCCAGCAGCTTAGGGACGCACTTTGGAAACACCATATATTTT.

This clonotype was counted ten times or more. The rearrangement links TRBV6-1 to TRBJ1-3; D remains unclear. Germline loops: CDR1 MNHNS, CDR2 SASEGT. This CDR3 is 12 amino acids long. Trimming pared 6 bases from V and 3 bases from J, leaving 6 bases between. Here the CDR3 reads CASSGNGNTIYF. The CDR3 region has the DNA TGTGCCAGCAGCGGGAATGGAAACACCATATATTTT.